This is a list of T cell receptor beta chains from one sample in a study of cytomegalovirus exposure and HLA in healthy donors. The repertoire was sequenced with immunoSEQ multiplex PCR; TCRdb's copy has only in-frame clones and lacks some. This sample has approximately 140,000 clones; 70% to 80% occur once, and the top ten carry 4.9%. Specimen: PBMCs. These receptors originate from a woman in her fifties or sixties in good health and CMV-seronegative. The CDR3 runs from the conserved cysteine through the conserved F or W. A D gene is named only where the DNA matches it firmly. Size is omitted from some rows. Given values are once, few, many or a class for expanded clones.

TRBJ2-3 . TRBD1 TRBV4-2 TGTGCCAGTAGCCAAGATTTATGGACAGGACGCACAGATACGCAGTATTTT CASSQDLWTGRTDTQYF
TRBJ2-3 few TRBD2 TRBV4-2 TGTGCCAGCAGCCAAGCGGCTAGCGGTGGTACGCAGTATTTT CASSQAASGGTQYF
TRBJ2-7 . TRBD2 TRBV6-6 TGTGCCAGCAGTTACCCAGCTAGCGGGGGGGCCGGGGAGCAGTACTTC CASSYPASGGAGEQYF
TRBJ2-1 . . TRBV9 TGTGCCAGCAGTAAACAGGTTGCCTACAATGAGCAGTTCTTC CASSKQVAYNEQFF
TRBJ2-5 . . TRBV6-1 TGTGCCAGCAGTGAAGTGGGTGGTGGAGGGCAAGAGACCCAGTACTTC CASSEVGGGGQETQYF
TRBJ1-2 once TRBD1 TRBV6-5 TGTGCCAGCAGTACCGGGACAGGGGCGAGCTATGGCTACACCTTC CASSTGTGASYGYTF
TRBJ1-5 once . TRBV9 TGTGCCAGCAGCGTAGGAGCAGGAAATAGCAATCAGCCCCAGCATTTT CASSVGAGNSNQPQHF
TRBJ2-2 . . TRBV19 TGTGCCAGTAGTATAGATCTCATACGGAGCGGGGGGGAGCTGTTTTTT CASSIDLIRSGGELFF
TRBJ2-5 . . TRBV11-2 TGTGCCAGCAGCTTGGGGGCGACCCAGTACTTC CASSLGATQYF
TRBJ2-3 . TRBD2 TRBV7-6 TGTGCCAGCAGCTTAGAAGCGGGGGATCGCACAGATACGCAGTATTTT CASSLEAGDRTDTQYF
TRBJ1-4 . TRBD1 TRBV6-5 TGTGCCAGCGGACGACAGGGGAACGAAAAACTGTTTTTT CASGRQGNEKLFF
TRBJ2-3 . TRBD2 TRBV27 TGTGCCAGCAAGCTAGCGGGCACAGATACGCAGTATTTT CASKLAGTDTQYF
TRBJ1-2 . . TRBV27 TGTGCCAGCAGTAAAACAGGACCCTATGGCTACACCTTC CASSKTGPYGYTF
TRBJ2-2 . . TRBV5-1 TGCGCCAGCAGCAACGGGAACACCGGGGAGCTGTTTTTT CASSNGNTGELFF
TRBJ2-1 . TRBD2 TRBV19 TGTGCCAGTAGTATAGGCCTAGCGGGGGGGGATGAGCAGTTCTTC CASSIGLAGGDEQFF
TRBJ2-1 . TRBD1 TRBV29-1 TGCAGCGTTGAACAGTCCGGGACAGGGACGGAGGAGCAGTTCTTC CSVEQSGTGTEEQFF
TRBJ1-5 . . TRBV5-6 TGTGCCAGCAGCTTGGGAACAGGGTACGGCAATCAGCCCCAGCATTTT CASSLGTGYGNQPQHF
TRBJ1-4 . . TRBV25-1 TGTGCCAGCAGTGATCAAGGGTTCCAGGGGATTAATGAAAAACTGTTTTTT CASSDQGFQGINEKLFF
TRBJ1-6 . . TRBV14 TGTGCCAGCAGCCACGGACGGGAAAATTCACCCCTCCACTTT CASSHGRENSPLHF
TRBJ2-3 few . TRBV6-5 TGTGCCAGCAGTTACTCGTGGGGGCGGGCAGATACGCAGTATTTT CASSYSWGRADTQYF
TRBJ1-1 . . TRBV15 TGTGCCACCAGCAACTACAGGGATGACACTGAAGCTTTCTTT CATSNYRDDTEAFF
TRBJ2-7 few TRBD1 TRBV5-4 TGTGCCAGCAGCTTGGTGCCGGGACAGGGGGCGTACGAGCAGTACTTC CASSLVPGQGAYEQYF
TRBJ2-1 . . TRBV4-1 TGCGCCAGCAGCCATGGGCTAGCCAATGAGCAGTTCTTC CASSHGLANEQFF
TRBJ1-1 . . TRBV21-1 TGTGCCAGCAAAGAGGCTTCAGCTTTCTTT CASKEASAFF
TRBJ1-6 few . TRBV4-3 TGCGCCAGCAGCCAAAACCCAGGGAACGCACCCCTCCACTTT CASSQNPGNAPLHF
TRBJ1-6 . . TRBV5-6 TGTGCCAGCAGCTATGGACAGAAGGATTCCTATAATTCACCCCTCCACTTT CASSYGQKDSYNSPLHF
TRBJ2-6 . . TRBV7-2 TGTGCCAGCAGCTTAGCGCGCCCCTCTGGGGCCAACGTCCTGACTTTC CASSLARPSGANVLTF
TRBJ1-2 . TRBD1 TRBV9 TGTGCCAGCAGCACCTTCCTACAGGGGGCGGAAGGCTACACCTTC CASSTFLQGAEGYTF
TRBJ2-3 . . TRBV18 TGTGCCAGCTCACCAAGCGATACGCAGTATTTT CASSPSDTQYF
TRBJ1-1 . . TRBV2 TGTGCCAGCAGGGACGACAGCTTGAACACTGAAGCTTTCTTT CASRDDSLNTEAFF
TRBJ1-3 once . TRBV11-2 TGTGCCAGCAGCTCGCCCATGAGGGCAGGAGGAAACACCATATATTTT CASSSPMRAGGNTIYF
TRBJ1-6 . TRBD1 TRBV19 TGTGCCAGTACCCCGGCGGGACAGGGGGGTTCACCCCTCCACTTT CASTPAGQGGSPLHF
TRBJ1-3 . . TRBV15 TGTGCCACCAGCAGAGACCAGGGGTCTGGAAACACCATATATTTT CATSRDQGSGNTIYF
TRBJ1-1 . . TRBV15 TGTGCCACCAGCAGTCTACCCCCGGGTATCTTGAACACTGAAGCTTTCTTT CATSSLPPGILNTEAFF
TRBJ2-1 . . TRBV6-7 TGTGCCAGCAGTTACGGGGCAGCTAACAATGAGCAGTTCTTC CASSYGAANNEQFF
TRBJ2-7 once TRBD2 TRBV28 TGTGCCAGCAGTTTAGTTAGCGGGGACTACGAGCAGTACTTC CASSLVSGDYEQYF
TRBJ1-2 . TRBD1 TRBV13 TGTGCCAGCAGCCCCTACCGGGGACAGTACTATGGCTACACCTTC CASSPYRGQYYGYTF
TRBJ1-2 few . TRBV4-1 TGCGCCAGCAGCCAAGGACTAGCATTAGACGGCTACACCTTC CASSQGLALDGYTF
TRBJ1-5 few . TRBV4-1 TGCGCCAGCAGCCAGTTCCAGACAGACAATCAGCCCCAGCATTTT CASSQFQTDNQPQHF
TRBJ1-5 . . TRBV30 TGTGCCTGGAGTGTACAGGGCAGCAATCAGCCCCAGCATTTT CAWSVQGSNQPQHF
TRBJ1-4 . . TRBV10-3 TGTGCCATCAGCACGGTCGATAATGAAAAACTGTTTTTT CAISTVDNEKLFF
TRBJ1-4 . . TRBV18 TGTGCCAGCTCACCGATTTTGGCAGGGGCTTGGGGTGAAAAACTGTTTTTT CASSPILAGAWGEKLFF
TRBJ1-6 . TRBD1 TRBV7-6 TGTGCCAGCAGCGAAAGGGCAGGGGGCGCTTATAATTCACCCCTCCACTTT CASSERAGGAYNSPLHF
TRBJ1-3 . . TRBV7-2 TGTGCCAGCAGCTTAGCTCCGGCGGGCTCTGGAAACACCATATATTTT CASSLAPAGSGNTIYF
TRBJ1-1 few . TRBV2 TGTGCCAGCAGGGTTGAGTTGAACACTGAAGCTTTCTTT CASRVELNTEAFF
TRBJ1-1 . . TRBV18 TGTGCCAGCTCACGTCAGAACACTGAAGCTTTCTTT CASSRQNTEAFF
TRBJ2-1 . TRBD2 TRBV27 TGTGCCAGCAGCCAAGGGACTAGCGGGGTCAGGGAGCAGTTCTTC CASSQGTSGVREQFF
TRBJ2-5 few TRBD2 TRBV7-3 TGTGCCAGCAGCTTAGGACTAGCGGGGGAGACCCAGTACTTC CASSLGLAGETQYF
TRBJ2-3 . . TRBV5-8 TGTGCCAGCAGCTTGTATGAGGGGGGGACGACCACAGATACGCAGTATTTT CASSLYEGGTTTDTQYF
TRBJ2-2 few TRBD2 TRBV7-2 TGTGCCAGCAGCTTAGCTATGACGGGGGGGAACACCGGGGAGCTGTTTTTT CASSLAMTGGNTGELFF
TRBJ2-7 . TRBD2 TRBV13 TGTGCCAGCAGCCCGTGGAGCGGGGGGAGCTCCTACGAGCAGTACTTC CASSPWSGGSSYEQYF
TRBJ2-2 . TRBD1 TRBV30 TGTGCCACAAGACAGGGGGTTAAGAACACCGGGGAGCTGTTTTTT CATRQGVKNTGELFF
TRBJ2-3 . TRBD2 TRBV5-1 TGCGCCAGCAGCCGGGGGGGGCGAGATACGCAGTATTTT CASSRGGRDTQYF
TRBJ2-1 . . TRBV4-1 TGCGCCAGCAGCCAAGATAAGGTTCAGGGGTACAATGAGCAGTTCTTC CASSQDKVQGYNEQFF
TRBJ2-5 . TRBD2 TRBV11-2 TGTGCCAGCAGCTTAGATCTGCCAGCGGGGGAAGAGACCCAGTACTTC CASSLDLPAGEETQYF
TRBJ2-1 . TRBD1 TRBV7-6 TGTGCCAGCAGCTTAGCTTACAGGGGGGCACACAATGAGCAGTTCTTC CASSLAYRGAHNEQFF
TRBJ2-7 once TRBD2 TRBV6-5 TGTGCCAGCAAACATAGCGGGGACGAGCAGTACTTC CASKHSGDEQYF
TRBJ2-7 . . TRBV7-9 TGTGCCAGCAGCTCCGGGAACCTCTACGAGCAGTACTTC CASSSGNLYEQYF
TRBJ2-2 . . TRBV7-3 TGTGCCAGCAGCTTTGCAGGGAACACCGGGGAGCTGTTTTTT CASSFAGNTGELFF
TRBJ2-1 . TRBD1 TRBV10-3 TGTGCCATCAGTGGGTACAGGGGGTCCCAGGCGGCCAGGACCAATGAGCAGTTCTTC CAISGYRGSQAARTNEQFF